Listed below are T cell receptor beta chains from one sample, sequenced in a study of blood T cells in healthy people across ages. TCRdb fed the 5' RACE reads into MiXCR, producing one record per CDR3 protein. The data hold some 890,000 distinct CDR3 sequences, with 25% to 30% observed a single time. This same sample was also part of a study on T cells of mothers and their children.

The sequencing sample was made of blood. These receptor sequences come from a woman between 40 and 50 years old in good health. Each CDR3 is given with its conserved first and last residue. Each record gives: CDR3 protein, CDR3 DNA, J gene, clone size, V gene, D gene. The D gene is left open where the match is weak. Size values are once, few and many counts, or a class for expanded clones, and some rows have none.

cdr3_aa: CASSVVGSGPPYEQYF; cdr3_nt: TGTGCCAGCAGCGTAGTGGGTAGCGGGCCTCCCTACGAGCAGTACTTC; j_call: TRBJ2-7; clone_size: many; v_call: TRBV9; d_call: TRBD2
cdr3_aa: CATTPGDVSGELFF; cdr3_nt: TGTGCCACCACTCCGGGAGATGTGTCCGGGGAGCTGTTTTTT; j_call: TRBJ2-2; clone_size: few; v_call: TRBV2; d_call: -
cdr3_aa: CAISDGLTNYGYTF; cdr3_nt: TGTGCCATCAGTGATGGACTAACCAACTATGGCTACACCTTC; j_call: TRBJ1-2; clone_size: -; v_call: TRBV10-3; d_call: -
cdr3_aa: CASSQRVGEQYF; cdr3_nt: TGTGCCAGCAGCCAGCGGGTAGGCGAGCAGTACTTC; j_call: TRBJ2-7; clone_size: -; v_call: TRBV7-2; d_call: -
cdr3_aa: CASSPGLTAYSGANVLTF; cdr3_nt: TGTGCCAGCAGCCCGGGGCTTACCGCATACTCTGGGGCCAACGTCCTGACTTTC; j_call: TRBJ2-6; clone_size: -; v_call: TRBV9; d_call: -
cdr3_aa: CVSTSPGTGVETQYF; cdr3_nt: TGTGTCAGCACCTCCCCCGGGACAGGGGTAGAGACCCAGTACTTC; j_call: TRBJ2-5; clone_size: few; v_call: TRBV12-3/TRBV12-4; d_call: TRBD1
cdr3_aa: CASSQTGMGNTEAFF; cdr3_nt: TGCGCCAGCAGCCAGACAGGGATGGGGAACACTGAAGCTTTCTTT; j_call: TRBJ1-1; clone_size: -; v_call: TRBV4-1; d_call: TRBD1
cdr3_aa: CASSPTPVGAGMNTEAFF; cdr3_nt: TGTGCCAGCAGCCCAACCCCGGTGGGGGCTGGGATGAACACTGAAGCTTTCTTT; j_call: TRBJ1-1; clone_size: few; v_call: TRBV7-3; d_call: -
cdr3_aa: CASSFGEKTQYF; cdr3_nt: TGTGCCAGCAGCTTCGGGGAAAAGACCCAGTACTTC; j_call: TRBJ2-5; clone_size: -; v_call: TRBV11-2; d_call: -
cdr3_aa: CACSNNAPYEQYF; cdr3_nt: TGTGCCTGTTCGAACAACGCCCCTTACGAGCAGTACTTC; j_call: TRBJ2-7; clone_size: few; v_call: TRBV30; d_call: -
cdr3_aa: CASSLALVVGVGYEQYF; cdr3_nt: TGCGCCAGCAGCTTGGCCCTTGTGGTAGGGGTAGGCTACGAGCAGTACTTC; j_call: TRBJ2-7; clone_size: -; v_call: TRBV5-1; d_call: -
cdr3_aa: CARGDLKLNQPQHF; cdr3_nt: TGTGCCAGGGGGGACTTGAAGCTCAATCAGCCCCAGCATTTT; j_call: TRBJ1-5; clone_size: -; v_call: TRBV19; d_call: -
cdr3_aa: CASSPRPDYEQYF; cdr3_nt: TGTGCCAGCAGCCCAAGACCTGACTACGAGCAGTACTTC; j_call: TRBJ2-7; clone_size: many; v_call: TRBV11-2; d_call: -
cdr3_aa: CASSQVQGGNTEAFF; cdr3_nt: TGCGCCAGCAGCCAAGTCCAGGGAGGGAACACTGAAGCTTTCTTT; j_call: TRBJ1-1; clone_size: few; v_call: TRBV4-3; d_call: -
cdr3_aa: CASSPRGSQGDGQYF; cdr3_nt: TGTGCCAGCAGCCCACGGGGTAGCCAAGGAGACGGGCAGTACTTC; j_call: TRBJ2-7; clone_size: -; v_call: TRBV9; d_call: -
cdr3_aa: CASSLGGGYGYTF; cdr3_nt: TGTGCCAGCAGTTTAGGGGGGGGCTATGGCTACACCTTC; j_call: TRBJ1-2; clone_size: many; v_call: TRBV27; d_call: -
cdr3_aa: CASNDGASSYEQYF; cdr3_nt: TGTGCCAGCAACGACGGAGCCTCATCCTACGAGCAGTACTTC; j_call: TRBJ2-7; clone_size: many; v_call: TRBV9; d_call: -
cdr3_aa: CASSKAPAEQYF; cdr3_nt: TGTGCCAGCAGCAAGGCACCGGCCGAGCAGTACTTC; j_call: TRBJ2-7; clone_size: few; v_call: TRBV21-1; d_call: -
cdr3_aa: CASSHTSAGANVLTF; cdr3_nt: TGTGCCAGCAGCCATACTAGCGCTGGGGCCAACGTCCTGACTTTC; j_call: TRBJ2-6; clone_size: -; v_call: TRBV3-1; d_call: TRBD2
cdr3_aa: CTSSREQGHTEAFF; cdr3_nt: TGCACCAGCAGCCGAGAACAGGGTCACACTGAAGCTTTCTTT; j_call: TRBJ1-1; clone_size: -; v_call: TRBV4-3; d_call: -
cdr3_aa: CASTPWLYNEQFF; cdr3_nt: TGTGCCAGCACCCCCTGGTTGTACAATGAGCAGTTCTTC; j_call: TRBJ2-1; clone_size: -; v_call: TRBV7-9; d_call: -
cdr3_aa: CASSSTLGAQTQYF; cdr3_nt: TGCGCCAGCAGCTCGACCCTAGGCGCACAGACCCAGTACTTC; j_call: TRBJ2-5; clone_size: -; v_call: TRBV5-1; d_call: -
cdr3_aa: CASGRQGSPLEAFF; cdr3_nt: TGTGCCAGCGGTCGACAGGGGTCCCCACTAGAAGCTTTCTTT; j_call: TRBJ1-1; clone_size: -; v_call: TRBV7-2; d_call: TRBD1
cdr3_aa: CASSKGQPNSPLHF; cdr3_nt: TGTGCCAGCAGCAAGGGACAGCCGAATTCACCCCTCCACTTT; j_call: TRBJ1-6; clone_size: -; v_call: TRBV9; d_call: TRBD1
cdr3_aa: CASSVAGRRDQPQHF; cdr3_nt: TGTGCCAGCAGCGTAGCTGGGAGACGGGATCAGCCCCAGCATTTT; j_call: TRBJ1-5; clone_size: few; v_call: TRBV9; d_call: -
cdr3_aa: CASSPQTGSPYEQYF; cdr3_nt: TGCGCCAGCAGCCCCCAGACAGGGTCCCCCTACGAGCAGTACTTC; j_call: TRBJ2-7; clone_size: many; v_call: TRBV4-1; d_call: TRBD1
cdr3_aa: CSARWSTGGAYNEQYF; cdr3_nt: TGCAGTGCTAGATGGTCGACGGGCGGAGCCTACAATGAGCAGTACTTC; j_call: TRBJ2-4; clone_size: -; v_call: TRBV20-1; d_call: -
cdr3_aa: CASSQVGAGEQYF; cdr3_nt: TGTGCCAGCAGCCAAGTCGGGGCCGGAGAGCAGTACTTC; j_call: TRBJ2-7; clone_size: many; v_call: TRBV3-1; d_call: -
cdr3_aa: CASRILSTTDTQYF; cdr3_nt: TGTGCCAGCAGGATACTAAGCACCACAGATACGCAGTATTTT; j_call: TRBJ2-3; clone_size: -; v_call: TRBV6-2/TRBV6-3; d_call: -
cdr3_aa: CASSRASGNSPLHF; cdr3_nt: TGTGCCAGCAGTCGGGCCTCAGGAAATTCACCCCTCCACTTT; j_call: TRBJ1-6; clone_size: -; v_call: TRBV6-4; d_call: -
cdr3_aa: CASSGEARYSNQPQHF; cdr3_nt: TGTGCCAGCAGCGGCGAGGCCCGCTATAGCAATCAGCCCCAGCATTTT; j_call: TRBJ1-5; clone_size: -; v_call: TRBV9; d_call: -
cdr3_aa: CSATSFYTSLTDTQYF; cdr3_nt: TGCAGTGCTACGAGTTTCTATACTTCCTTGACAGATACGCAGTATTTT; j_call: TRBJ2-3; clone_size: -; v_call: TRBV20-1; d_call: -
cdr3_aa: CASSQFTGQGGFF; cdr3_nt: TGTGCCAGCAGCCAATTCACAGGACAGGGGGGGTTCTTC; j_call: TRBJ2-1; clone_size: few; v_call: TRBV16; d_call: TRBD1
cdr3_aa: CSARDGSANQPQHF; cdr3_nt: TGCAGTGCTAGAGATGGATCAGCAAATCAGCCCCAGCATTTT; j_call: TRBJ1-5; clone_size: -; v_call: TRBV20-1; d_call: -
cdr3_aa: CAISEGGRGYEQYF; cdr3_nt: TGTGCCATCAGTGAGGGGGGGCGAGGCTACGAGCAGTACTTC; j_call: TRBJ2-7; clone_size: -; v_call: TRBV10-3; d_call: -
cdr3_aa: CVSSATPYNEQYF; cdr3_nt: TGTGTCAGCAGCGCGACACCTTACAATGAGCAGTACTTC; j_call: TRBJ2-5; clone_size: -; v_call: TRBV9; d_call: -
cdr3_aa: CASSFDRTNTEAFF; cdr3_nt: TGTGCCAGCAGCTTTGATCGGACTAACACTGAAGCTTTCTTT; j_call: TRBJ1-1; clone_size: -; v_call: TRBV7-6; d_call: -
cdr3_aa: CASSLGQSNTGELFF; cdr3_nt: TGTGCCAGCAGCTTGGGCCAGTCGAACACCGGGGAGCTGTTTTTT; j_call: TRBJ2-2; clone_size: -; v_call: TRBV12-3/TRBV12-4; d_call: -
cdr3_aa: CASSILALVYNEQFF; cdr3_nt: TGTGCCAGCAGCATACTAGCGCTAGTCTACAATGAGCAGTTCTTC; j_call: TRBJ2-1; clone_size: -; v_call: TRBV12-3/TRBV12-4; d_call: TRBD2
cdr3_aa: CASSLSQAYANYGYTF; cdr3_nt: TGCGCCAGCAGCTTGAGCCAGGCCTACGCTAACTATGGCTACACCTTC; j_call: TRBJ1-2; clone_size: -; v_call: TRBV5-1; d_call: -
cdr3_aa: CASSLGGDWHGYTF; cdr3_nt: TGCGCCAGCAGCTTGGGTGGGGATTGGCATGGCTACACCTTC; j_call: TRBJ1-2; clone_size: -; v_call: TRBV5-1; d_call: -
cdr3_aa: CASSMLLSGIQYF; cdr3_nt: TGTGCCAGTAGTATGTTGCTGAGTGGGATTCAGTACTTC; j_call: TRBJ2-4; clone_size: many; v_call: TRBV19; d_call: -
cdr3_aa: CASSPRQNYGYTF; cdr3_nt: TGTGCCAGCAGCCCTCGACAGAACTATGGCTACACCTTC; j_call: TRBJ1-2; clone_size: many; v_call: TRBV7-2; d_call: -
cdr3_aa: CAGSLVVWGSNNEQFF; cdr3_nt: TGTGCCGGCAGCTTAGTAGTCTGGGGGTCAAACAATGAGCAGTTCTTC; j_call: TRBJ2-1; clone_size: -; v_call: TRBV7-9; d_call: -
cdr3_aa: CAGSYSRGGSSYEQYF; cdr3_nt: TGTGCCGGCAGTTACTCGAGAGGCGGGAGCTCCTACGAGCAGTACTTC; j_call: TRBJ2-7; clone_size: -; v_call: TRBV6-2/TRBV6-3; d_call: TRBD2
cdr3_aa: CAGSLRTPNGDTEAFF; cdr3_nt: TGTGCCGGCAGTCTACGGACCCCTAATGGGGACACTGAAGCTTTCTTT; j_call: TRBJ1-1; clone_size: -; v_call: TRBV6-5; d_call: -
cdr3_aa: CASLPPGRRNTEAFF; cdr3_nt: TGTGCCAGCCTCCCACCAGGGCGGCGGAACACTGAAGCTTTCTTT; j_call: TRBJ1-1; clone_size: -; v_call: TRBV6-5; d_call: -
cdr3_aa: CASSEGTVSTDTQYF; cdr3_nt: TGTGCCAGCAGTGAAGGGACAGTCAGCACAGATACGCAGTATTTT; j_call: TRBJ2-3; clone_size: few; v_call: TRBV2; d_call: -
cdr3_aa: CASSQEGQTNEKLFF; cdr3_nt: TGTGCCAGCAGCCAAGAAGGACAGACTAATGAAAAACTGTTTTTT; j_call: TRBJ1-4; clone_size: -; v_call: TRBV3-1; d_call: -